Listed below are T cell receptor beta chains from one sample, sequenced in a study of T cell clones after liver transplantation. Some clones are missing from TCRdb's copy, which holds only in-frame ones; the method was immunoSEQ multiplex PCR. The table has around 110,000 clones, 90% seen once. Material: CD4+ T cells from blood, obtained 12 months after liver transplant. The receptors were sampled from a human patient who received a liver transplant. T cells may partly derive from the graft donor. Both conserved end residues are part of each CDR3. The D gene is left open where the match is weak. Size tells how often a clone was seen (once, few, many) or the class of an expanded clone, and some rows leave it out.

V,J,D,size,CDR3,DNA
TRBV19,TRBJ2-7,TRBD2,-,CASSEGLAGDEQYF,TGTGCCAGTAGTGAAGGACTAGCGGGAGACGAGCAGTACTTC
TRBV2,TRBJ2-7,TRBD1,-,CASSFPRGGPREQYF,TGTGCCAGCAGTTTCCCTCGAGGGGGCCCGCGGGAGCAGTACTTC
TRBV2,TRBJ1-5,-,few,CASSEAGRDQPQHF,TGTGCCAGCAGTGAGGCAGGGCGTGATCAGCCCCAGCATTTT
TRBV29-1,TRBJ2-3,TRBD1,-,CSGRDRSSTDTQYF,TGCAGCGGCCGGGACAGGTCTAGCACAGATACGCAGTATTTT
TRBV30,TRBJ2-1,-,-,CAWSGMPARRKEILGYNEQFF,TGTGCCTGGAGTGGAATGCCCGCACGGAGGAAAGAAATCCTGGGCTACAATGAGCAGTTCTTC
TRBV19,TRBJ2-1,-,-,CASSTGPNEQFF,TGTGCCAGTAGTACCGGACCCAATGAGCAGTTCTTC
TRBV7-8,TRBJ2-7,-,-,CASSLIVLGPYPSEQYF,TGTGCCAGCAGCTTGATAGTACTTGGTCCTTACCCAAGCGAGCAGTACTTC
TRBV7-8,TRBJ1-1,-,-,CASSPLWGALNTEAFF,TGTGCCAGCAGCCCACTGTGGGGCGCGTTGAACACTGAAGCTTTCTTT
TRBV28,TRBJ1-4,-,-,CASSLLQGGVEKLFF,TGTGCCAGCAGTTTATTACAGGGAGGTGTTGAAAAACTGTTTTTT
TRBV29-1,TRBJ2-7,-,-,CSVAETLLREQYF,TGCAGCGTTGCAGAGACACTTCTTAGAGAGCAGTACTTC
TRBV27,TRBJ1-5,TRBD1,-,CASSLQGAASNQPQHF,TGTGCCAGCAGTTTACAGGGGGCGGCGAGCAATCAGCCCCAGCATTTT
TRBV6-1,TRBJ1-1,-,few,CASTSTLPPEAFF,TGTGCCAGCACCTCGACCCTTCCACCTGAAGCTTTCTTT
TRBV7-3,TRBJ2-2,-,-,CASSLIGPGGLTGELFF,TGTGCCAGCAGCCTAATCGGTCCAGGGGGACTCACCGGGGAGCTGTTTTTT
TRBV19,TRBJ1-1,-,-,CASSLPPVLNTEAFF,TGTGCCAGTAGTCTCCCCCCGGTCTTGAACACTGAAGCTTTCTTT
TRBV6-5,TRBJ1-1,-,few,CASSPPQKGRAFF,TGTGCCAGCAGTCCACCCCAGAAGGGTAGAGCTTTCTTT
TRBV7-2,TRBJ1-1,-,-,CASSLEFGTKGTEAFF,TGTGCCAGCAGCTTAGAATTTGGGACTAAGGGGACTGAAGCTTTCTTT
TRBV28,TRBJ1-4,-,once,CASSAPGGGKLFF,TGTGCCAGCAGTGCCCCGGGAGGGGGAAAACTGTTTTTT
TRBV18,TRBJ2-1,TRBD2,-,CASSRGLEAEQFF,TGTGCCAGCTCACGCGGACTAGAAGCTGAGCAGTTCTTC
TRBV19,TRBJ1-5,-,-,CASSEGIRNQPQHF,TGTGCCAGTAGTGAAGGGATTAGGAATCAGCCCCAGCATTTT
TRBV5-1,TRBJ2-1,TRBD2,few,CASSLRGTSGIGFANEQFF,TGCGCCAGCAGCTTGAGAGGGACTAGCGGGATAGGGTTCGCCAATGAGCAGTTCTTC
TRBV6-5,TRBJ2-7,TRBD2,-,CASSPTGTSVYEQYF,TGTGCCAGCAGTCCAACCGGGACTAGCGTCTACGAGCAGTACTTC